Below, 17 T cell receptor beta chains from the same sample are listed, as sequenced in a study of naive and memory T cell subsets. The beta constant-region primer was an equimolar mix of two oligonucleotides covering TRBC1 and TRBC2. TCRdb independently ran MiXCR on the UMI-ligation and nested PCR reads; one entry per CDR3 protein. The data show 77,000 or so distinct CDR3 sequences, about an eighth seen once. The sample taken for sequencing was central memory CD4+ T cells from blood. These receptor sequences come from a human donor in good health.

V usage is TRBV10-3 and J usage is TRBJ2-1, with 8 bases lining up with TRBD2. Germline values: CDR1 ENHRY, CDR2 SYGVKD. The CDR3 has 15 amino acids. V dropped 7 bases and J dropped 6; count of bases not matched to a gene: 11. CDR3 sequence: CAIKETTSAGNEQFF. The CDR3 nucleotides are TGTGCCATCAAAGAGACGACTAGCGCCGGCAATGAGCAGTTCTTC.

This clonotype came up many times. This chain joins TRBV6-1 and TRBJ1-1; perhaps TRBD1 as D (5 bases). V was shortened by 2 bases and J by 7 bases, with 17 bases between the two germline ends. The germline CDR1 and CDR2 sequences are MNHNS and SASEGT. This CDR3 contains 15 residues. CDR3 DNA sequence: TGTGCCAGCAGTGAATCCCGTGGGGGATCGGGTGAAGCTTTCTTT. This sequence encodes CASSESRGGSGEAFF.

There are a few counts of this clonotype. The J gene is TRBJ2-7, the V gene TRBV5-5; D is uncertain. CDR1 and CDR2 (germline): SGHKS, YYEKEE (reference sequence). Trimming took 0 bases from V and 3 from J, leaving 7 bases between them. The CDR3 is made up of 13 amino acids. CDR3 amino acids: CASSLGYGYEQYF. The CDR3 nucleotides are TGTGCCAGCAGCTTGGGGTACGGCTACGAGCAGTACTTC. Supplemented by reference TRBV5-5 and TRBJ2-7, the full variable domain reads DAGVTQSPTHLIKTRGQQVTLRCSPISGHKSVSWYQQVLGQGPQFIFQYYEKEERGRGNFPDRFSARQFPNYSSELNVNALLLGDSALYLCASSLGYGYEQYFGPGTRLTVT.

This clonotype was seen more than once but under ten times. The chain joins TRBV5-1 to TRBJ2-7; D is unresolved. Germline CDR1 reads SGHRS; CDR2 reads YFSETQ. Trimming cost V 3 bases and J 7 bases, with 17 bases left between them. This CDR3 comprises 14 residues. The CDR3 region is CASSSLDTVGEQYF. As DNA, the CDR3 is TGCGCCAGCAGCTCCCTTGACACCGTTGGTGAGCAGTACTTC.

This clonotype was picked up a small number of times. The genes are TRBV2 and TRBJ2-1, with 7 bases identical to TRBD1. The ends lost 3 bases at V and 3 bases at J; junction bases unmatched: 5. CDR1 SNHLY and CDR2 FYNNEI come from the germline V gene. This CDR3 has 15 amino acids. DNA of the CDR3: TGTGCCAGCAGTGATAGGGACAGACACTACAATGAGCAGTTCTTC. The encoded protein is CASSDRDRHYNEQFF. Drawing the rest from reference TRBV2 and TRBJ2-1, the complete variable domain is EPEVTQTPSHQVTQMGQEVILRCVPISNHLYFYWYRQILGQKVEFLVSFYNNEISEKSEIFDDQFSVERPDGSNFTLKIRSTKLEDSAMYFCASSDRDRHYNEQFFGPGTRLTVL.

The chain combines TRBV5-1 with TRBJ1-1; perhaps TRBD1 as D (6 bases). Trimming took off 0 bases at V and 1 base at J, with 13 bases between the two ends. CDR1 and CDR2 (germline): SGHRS, YFSETQ. This CDR3 has 16 residues. CDR3 residues: CASSLAGQTRNTEAFF. The CDR3 DNA reads as TGCGCCAGCAGCTTGGCAGGACAGACCCGGAACACTGAAGCTTTCTTT. Full variable domain (outside the CDR3, taken from reference TRBV5-1 and TRBJ1-1): KAGVTQTPRYLIKTRGQQVTLSCSPISGHRSVSWYQQTPGQGLQFLFEYFSETQRNKGNFPGRFSGRQFSNSRSEMNVSTLELGDSALYLCASSLAGQTRNTEAFFGQGTRLTVV.

This clonotype was seen a few times. The chain employs TRBV20-1 and TRBJ1-6, with a weak D call TRBD1 (6 bases). Per the germline V gene, CDR1 is DFQATT and CDR2 is SNEGSKA (reference sequence). V was pared by 3 bases and J by 7 bases, with 19 bases between. The CDR3 has 16 amino acids. The CDR3 sequence: CSASEPQQGHNSPLHF. The CDR3 nucleotides read TGCAGTGCTAGCGAGCCGCAACAGGGTCACAATTCACCCCTCCACTTT.

The chain is built from TRBV7-2 and TRBJ2-2, with 13 positions matching TRBD2. CDR1 is SGHTA and CDR2 is FQGNSA in the germline V gene. Germline trimming cut 4 bases from V and 8 bases from J; bases unmatched to any gene: 10. The CDR3 has 17 residues. For the CDR3, the DNA is TGTGCCAGCAGCTCCCGACTAGCGGGAGGCTATAGGGGGGAGCTGTTTTTT. Translating it yields CASSSRLAGGYRGELFF. Combining the CDR3 with reference TRBV7-2 and TRBJ2-2 gives the whole variable domain GAGVSQSPSNKVTEKGKDVELRCDPISGHTALYWYRQSLGQGLEFLIYFQGNSAPDKSGLPSDRFSAERTGGSVSTLTIQRTQQEDSAVYLCASSSRLAGGYRGELFFGEGSRLTVL.

The V call is TRBV2, the J call TRBJ1-1; D is uncertain. The ends were cut back, 4 bases at V and 0 bases at J, with 6 bases in the middle. The CDR3 has 13 residues. Germline assignment: CDR1 SNHLY and CDR2 FYNNEI. In DNA, the CDR3 is TGTGCCAGCAGTGCCGGGGTGAACACTGAAGCTTTCTTT. Translating it yields CASSAGVNTEAFF.

The chain carries TRBV7-2 and TRBJ2-3, with 12 bases identical to TRBD2. In germline, CDR1 is SGHTA, CDR2 FQGNSA. Trimming cost V 5 bases and J 4 bases; bases outside gene matches: 7. The CDR3 spans 16 residues. The CDR3 protein is CASSVRLAGVADTQYF. CDR3 DNA sequence: TGTGCCAGCAGCGTGAGACTAGCGGGAGTGGCAGATACGCAGTATTTT.

At least ten counts were recorded for this clonotype. J is TRBJ2-4 and V is TRBV29-1; 7 nucleotides align to TRBD1. CDR1 is SQVTM, CDR2 ANQGSEA, per germline. The CDR3 is 14 amino acids. V dropped 7 bases and J dropped 1; count of bases not matched to a gene: 7. CDR3 sequence reads: CSAQGFVAKNIQYF. The CDR3 coding sequence is TGCAGCGCACAGGGGTTCGTCGCCAAAAACATTCAGTACTTC.

This chain joins TRBV6-1 and TRBJ1-1; 7 positions agree with TRBD1. This CDR3 contains 14 residues. The germline gives CDR1 MNHNS, CDR2 SASEGT. V shed 6 bases, J shed 6 bases, and the junction held 10 bases outside the gene matches. The CDR3 spells CASSNRGNTAEAFF. The CDR3, as DNA: TGTGCCAGCAGCAACAGGGGTAATACCGCTGAAGCTTTCTTT.

This clonotype was recorded at least ten times. The chain's CDR3 is CASSRRSGSLNEQFF. As DNA, the CDR3 is TGTGCCAGCAGCCGGAGGAGCGGGAGCTTAAATGAGCAGTTCTTC. V is TRBV7-2 and J is TRBJ2-1, with 8 nucleotides matching TRBD2. The germline V gene encodes CDR1 SGHTA and CDR2 FQGNSA. This CDR3 region has 15 residues. The V segment lost 5 bases and the J segment 7 bases; nucleotides outside the gene matches: 10.

The chain couples TRBV20-1 to TRBJ1-5; D not certain. The germline V gene encodes CDR1 DFQATT and CDR2 SNEGSKA (reference sequence). The CDR3 sequence is 14 residues long. Trimming took off 0 bases at V and 3 bases at J, with 9 bases between the two ends. The CDR3 sequence is CSARERGANQPQHF. The CDR3 nucleotides are TGCAGTGCTAGAGAACGGGGTGCCAATCAGCCCCAGCATTTT.

This clonotype was seen a few times. This chain connects TRBV5-1 to TRBJ2-1; TRBD2 agrees at 11 bases. The germline V gene has CDR1 SGHRS and CDR2 YFSETQ. V lost 2 bases to trimming and J lost 2 bases; unmatched junction nucleotides: 9. The CDR3 runs 18 residues. Here the CDR3 DNA reads TGCGCCAGCAGCTTTCTCCTTACTAGCGGGAGTACCTACAATGAGCAGTTCTTC. Its translation is CASSFLLTSGSTYNEQFF. Looking up the rest from reference TRBV5-1 and TRBJ2-1 gives the full variable domain: KAGVTQTPRYLIKTRGQQVTLSCSPISGHRSVSWYQQTPGQGLQFLFEYFSETQRNKGNFPGRFSGRQFSNSRSEMNVSTLELGDSALYLCASSFLLTSGSTYNEQFFGPGTRLTVL.

The chain recombines TRBV6-1 with TRBJ1-5; TRBD1 matches 8 bases. The germline V gene encodes CDR1 MNHNS and CDR2 SASEGT. Trimming took 4 bases from V and 1 from J; bases not matched to a gene: 3. The CDR3 has 15 residues. The CDR3 bases are TGTGCCAGCAGTGCGACAGGGGAGAGCAATCAGCCCCAGCATTTT. Its protein product is CASSATGESNQPQHF.

This clonotype was seen only a few times. The J gene is TRBJ2-5, the V gene TRBV24-1, with D unresolved. In germline, CDR1 is KGHDR, CDR2 SFDVKD. The length of the CDR3 is 17 residues. Between the trimmed V and J ends, which lost 6 bases and 2 bases, there was a span of 21 bases. Written as DNA, the CDR3 is TGTGCCACCAGTAAAGGTTGGGGAAACAGTGGGCAAGAGACCCAGTACTTC. This gives the protein CATSKGWGNSGQETQYF.